This T cell receptor (beta chain) comes out of a study of T-cell reconstitution after alpha-beta-depleted transplantation in children. The CDR3 covers 16 residues. The junction had 8 bases not matched to a gene; V was cut back by 1 base and J by 7 bases. The germline CDR1 and CDR2 sequences are SGHVS and FNYEAQ. The library targeted TCRbeta and was prepared with unique molecular identifiers. MiXCR, run by TCRdb on the PCR reads, gives a single entry per CDR3 protein. The sample shows 150,000 to 250,000 distinct CDR3 sequences, 5.5% to 7% of them seen only once. The study, taken as a whole, reports: Reportedly, roughly two months post-transplant, alpha-beta T cells arose from several hundred expanded graft clones. T-cell counts and diversity were attributed mostly to newly produced T cells one year after transplant.

This clonotype has a count of ten or more. Its specificity is not known. The chain recombines TRBV7-6 with TRBJ2-7, with 12 bases fitting TRBD2. This receptor was obtained from a girl less than two years old with combined immunodeficiency, due to receive a stem cell transplant. The source was PBMCs, collected before TCRalphabeta/CD19-depleted stem cell transplant. CDR3 nucleotides: TGTGCCAGCAGCTTAGGTTCCCTAGCGGGAGGGCCAGAGCAGTACTTC. Residues: CASSLGSLAGGPEQYF.